Following are 10 T cell receptor beta chains from one sample sequenced in a study of regulatory T cells in long-lasting Graves disease (dated by TCRdb to the early 2020s). Library preparation was by multiplex PCR. Sequencing relied on an Illumina HiSeq 4000. iRepertoire HTBI primers and Arm-PCR amplification of CDR3 regions were used to construct TCR beta libraries. TCRdb took the public reads, trimmed them with fastp at Q25, ran MiXCR for clone calling and kept in-frame beta chains. When rows share a CDR3 protein, they turn into one entry using the most common DNA and genes. The sample has about 210,000 distinct CDR3 sequences on record, roughly 19% of them singletons. The ten largest account for 12% of the sample. The time point label for this specimen denotes: newly diagnosed GD, antithyroid drugs for less than 3 months. For both TCR sequencing and RNA sequencing, RNA was extracted from PBMCs in TRIzol.

The same sample was also studied in work on T cells in Graves' hyperthyroidism and ophthalmopathy.

Source: peripheral blood mononuclear cells (PBMCs), taken at new diagnosis, from a patient treated with antithyroid drugs. These receptors were taken from a young woman with Graves disease. Donor details come from another sample of the same person, matched by shared clones.

The table lists this clonotype with many counts. The J gene is TRBJ2-1, the V gene TRBV5-1, with 14 bases fitting TRBD2. V gave up 3 bases and J gave up 7 bases; unmatched junction bases: 3. This CDR3 is built from 15 residues. In germline, CDR1 is SGHRS, CDR2 YFSETQ. CDR3 protein: CASSSGTSGRNEQFF. CDR3 in DNA: TGCGCCAGCAGCTCCGGGACTAGCGGGAGAAATGAGCAGTTCTTC.

This clonotype occurred many times. The chain uses TRBV7-9 and TRBJ2-3; 7 bases map to TRBD1. V lost 4 bases, J lost 1 base, and 2 bases stayed unmatched. Germline CDR1 is SEHNR and CDR2 is FQNEAQ (reference sequence). The length of the CDR3 is 14 residues. For the CDR3, the DNA is TGTGCCAGCAGCTGGGGGACAGGCACAGATACGCAGTATTTT. It specifies CASSWGTGTDTQYF.

This clonotype was recorded many times. The V gene is TRBV11-2, the J gene TRBJ1-1; D perhaps matches TRBD1 (5 bases). This CDR3 region has 15 residues. The germline gives CDR1 SGHAT, CDR2 FQNNGV. Trimming shortened V by 8 bases and J by 4 bases, and 20 bases separated the two germline ends. The DNA for the CDR3 is TGTGCCAGCGGGTATTGGGGTCGGGGACGCACTGAAGCTTTCTTT. Amino acid sequence: CASGYWGRGRTEAFF.

This clonotype was counted many times. V usage is TRBV28 and J usage is TRBJ1-5, with unresolved D. The ends were cut back, 7 bases at V and 1 base at J, with 8 bases in the middle. Germline V gene sequence: CDR1 MDHEN, CDR2 SYDVKM. The CDR3 contains 13 residues. The CDR3 nucleotides read TGTGCCAGCATGGCGGAGAGCAATCAGCCCCAGCATTTT. Translated, it gives CASMAESNQPQHF. The full variable domain, its missing parts supplied by reference TRBV28 and TRBJ1-5, is DVKVTQSSRYLVKRTGEKVFLECVQDMDHENMFWYRQDPGLGLRLIYFSYDVKMKEKGDIPEGYSVSREKKERFSLILESASTNQTSMYLCASMAESNQPQHFGDGTRLSIL.

Worth noting for this clonotype: The conserved final phenylalanine or tryptophan is absent from the CDR3, which likely points to a read error. The rearrangement links TRBV30 to TRBJ1-6; 10 positions agree with TRBD1. V trimming: 3 bases; J trimming: 10 bases; junction bases outside the gene matches: 9. This CDR3 comprises 15 residues. The germline V gene encodes CDR1 GTSNPN and CDR2 SVGIG (reference sequence). The CDR3 here is CAWSRTGGTGSPLHL. CDR3 coding DNA: TGTGCCTGGAGCCGGACAGGGGGGACAGGCTCACCCCTCCACCTT.

The sample holds many counts of this clonotype. This sequence joins TRBV6-1 and TRBJ1-6; 11 bases match TRBD1. This CDR3 contains 17 residues. V was clipped by 5 bases and J by 8 bases; unmatched bases: 11. The V gene's germline CDR1 is MNHNS and CDR2 SASEGT. The CDR3 spells CASSHRTGGLRHSPLHF. Written as DNA, the CDR3 is TGTGCCAGCAGTCACCGGACAGGGGGCTTAAGACATTCACCCCTCCACTTT.

Many counts were recorded for this clonotype. V and J are TRBV7-3 and TRBJ2-1; D may match TRBD1 or TRBD2 (7 bases each). The CDR3 runs to 17 residues. V gave up 3 bases and J gave up 0 bases, with 15 bases separating them. Germline assignment: CDR1 SGHTA and CDR2 FQGTGA. Here the CDR3 DNA reads TGTGCCAGCAGCTTGCAGGGGGGGCAGGGCTCCTACAATGAGCAGTTCTTC. Protein product: CASSLQGGQGSYNEQFF.

The chain combines TRBV6-9 with TRBJ1-2; possible D gene TRBD1, 6 bases. CDR3 length: 15 residues. V shed 3 bases and J shed 4 bases, with 15 bases lying between them. Germline-derived CDR1 and CDR2 are MNHGY and SVAAGI. The DNA for the CDR3 is TGTGCCAGCAGTTACTTGGAGGGACAATCCTATGGCTACACCTTC. Translating gives CASSYLEGQSYGYTF.

The rearrangement uses TRBV25-1 and TRBJ1-6; weak D call: TRBD1 (5 bases). Germline V lookup: CDR1 MGHDK, CDR2 SYGVNS. The CDR3 is 13 residues long. Trimming took 2 bases from V and 10 from J, leaving 9 bases between them. The CDR3 nucleotides are TGTGCCAGCAGTGAACAGGGAGGCTCACCCCTCCACTTT. This translates into CASSEQGGSPLHF. The full variable domain, completed using reference TRBV25-1 and TRBJ1-6, is EADIYQTPRYLVIGTGKKITLECSQTMGHDKMYWYQQDPGMELHLIHYSYGVNSTEKGDLSSESTVSRIRTEHFPLTLESARPSHTSQYLCASSEQGGSPLHFGNGTRLTVT.

This clonotype was seen at least ten times. This chain joins TRBV7-8 and TRBJ1-1; TRBD1 agrees at 11 bases. The CDR3 runs 15 residues. CDR1 is SGHVS and CDR2 is FQNEAQ in the germline V gene. With 5 bases clipped from V and 3 bases from J, the junction kept 5 bases outside the gene matches. The CDR3 coding sequence is TGTGCCAGCAGCCCGGGGACAGGGGGGGACACTGAAGCTTTCTTT. Residues: CASSPGTGGDTEAFF.